This T cell receptor beta chain is from a study of blood T cell repertoires in COVID-19. For the study at large: The United States, Italy and Spain supplied acute and convalescent COVID-19 samples. Sources were T cells, B-cell-depleted T cells, or PBMCs; the material itself was cDNA or gDNA.

Per the original data handling: Reference gene primers were amplified, and this amplification served to estimate nucleated cell counts. Sequencing was performed with immunoSEQ multiplex PCR; in TCRdb, only in-frame clones are kept and a portion is missing. That table supplies the V and J calls and clone size; D and trimming were determined from the DNA. The sample records 70,000 or so clones, around 84% being singletons. The CDR3 loop spans 13 amino acids. J was trimmed by 3 bases and V by 5 bases; bases with no gene match: 2. From germline, CDR1 is SGHAT and CDR2 FQNNGV. Sequencing was done on a sample of peripheral blood. This sequence joins TRBV11-2 and TRBJ1-1; the match to TRBD1 covers 8 bases. The source of this sequence is a man between 65 and 80 years old with active or convalescent COVID-19. The CDR3 reads CASSTQGDTEAFF. The DNA for the CDR3 is TGTGCCAGCAGCACACAGGGGGACACTGAAGCTTTCTTT.